The 2 T cell receptor beta chains below were found in one sample sequenced in a study of T cell responses to AZD1222 COVID-19 vaccine. The table came from immunoSEQ multiplex PCR; TCRdb's copy has only in-frame clones and leaves some out. The sample includes about 150,000 clones, about 95% of them seen just once. The material was peripheral blood, obtained on day 0 of AZD1222 vaccination. Receptor source: an adult in good health.

The chain has TRBV19 and TRBJ1-5, with no clear D. Trimming pared 7 bases from V and 6 bases from J, leaving 10 bases between. Germline V gene lookup returns CDR1 LNHDA and CDR2 SQIVND (reference sequence). This CDR3 has 12 amino acids. This CDR3 reads CASNLLGQPQHF. CDR3 coding DNA: TGTGCCAGTAACCTCTTGGGTCAGCCCCAGCATTTT.

The V and J genes are TRBV5-6 and TRBJ2-2; D remains ambiguous. The V gene's germline CDR1 is SGHDT and CDR2 YYEEEE. The CDR3 is made up of 15 amino acids. V lost 3 bases, J lost 6 bases, and 15 bases lay in between. CDR3 in amino acids: CASSSFDKLSGELFF. CDR3 nucleotide sequence: TGTGCCAGCAGCTCGTTTGATAAATTGTCCGGGGAGCTGTTTTTT.